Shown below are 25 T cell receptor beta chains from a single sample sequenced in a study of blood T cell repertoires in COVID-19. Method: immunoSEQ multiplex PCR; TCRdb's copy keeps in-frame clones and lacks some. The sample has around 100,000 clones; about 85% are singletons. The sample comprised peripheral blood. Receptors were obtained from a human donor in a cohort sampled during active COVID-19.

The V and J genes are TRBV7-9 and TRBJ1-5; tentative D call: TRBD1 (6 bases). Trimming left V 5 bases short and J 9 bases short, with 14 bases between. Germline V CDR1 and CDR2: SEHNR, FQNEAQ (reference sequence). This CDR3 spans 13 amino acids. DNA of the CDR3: TGTGCCAGCAGCAAGACCGGGGGGCTGCCCCAGCATTTT. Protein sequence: CASSKTGGLPQHF.

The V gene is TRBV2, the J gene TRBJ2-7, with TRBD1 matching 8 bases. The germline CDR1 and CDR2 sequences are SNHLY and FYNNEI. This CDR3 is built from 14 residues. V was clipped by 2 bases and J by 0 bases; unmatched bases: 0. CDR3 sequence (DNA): TGTGCCAGCAGTGAACAGGGGGCCTCCTACGAGCAGTACTTC. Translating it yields CASSEQGASYEQYF. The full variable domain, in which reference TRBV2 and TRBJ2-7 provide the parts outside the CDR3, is EPEVTQTPSHQVTQMGQEVILRCVPISNHLYFYWYRQILGQKVEFLVSFYNNEISEKSEIFDDQFSVERPDGSNFTLKIRSTKLEDSAMYFCASSEQGASYEQYFGPGTRLTVT.

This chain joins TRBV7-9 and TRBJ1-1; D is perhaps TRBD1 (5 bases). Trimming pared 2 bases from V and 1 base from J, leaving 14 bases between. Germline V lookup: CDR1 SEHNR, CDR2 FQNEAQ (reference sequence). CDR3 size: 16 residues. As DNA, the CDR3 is TGTGCCAGCAGCTTACACAGGTCATACCCGAACACTGAAGCTTTCTTT. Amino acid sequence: CASSLHRSYPNTEAFF.

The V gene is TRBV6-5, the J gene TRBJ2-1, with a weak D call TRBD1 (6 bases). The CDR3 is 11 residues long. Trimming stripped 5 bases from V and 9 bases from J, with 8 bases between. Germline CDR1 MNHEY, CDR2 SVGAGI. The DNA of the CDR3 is TGTGCCAGCAGTCTACAGGGTGAGCAGTTCTTC. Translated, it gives CASSLQGEQFF.

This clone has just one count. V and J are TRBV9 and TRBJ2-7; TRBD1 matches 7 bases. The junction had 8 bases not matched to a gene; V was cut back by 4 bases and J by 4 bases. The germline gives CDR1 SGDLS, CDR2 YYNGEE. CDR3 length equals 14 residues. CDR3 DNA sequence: TGTGCCAGCAGCCGTACAGGGGAGTGGTACGAGCAGTACTTC. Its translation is CASSRTGEWYEQYF.

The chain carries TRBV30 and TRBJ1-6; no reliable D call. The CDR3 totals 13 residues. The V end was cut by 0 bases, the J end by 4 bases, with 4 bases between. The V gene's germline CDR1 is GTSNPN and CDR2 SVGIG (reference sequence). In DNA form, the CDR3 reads TGTGCCTGGAGTGTACAATATAATTCACCCCTCCACTTT. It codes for CAWSVQYNSPLHF.

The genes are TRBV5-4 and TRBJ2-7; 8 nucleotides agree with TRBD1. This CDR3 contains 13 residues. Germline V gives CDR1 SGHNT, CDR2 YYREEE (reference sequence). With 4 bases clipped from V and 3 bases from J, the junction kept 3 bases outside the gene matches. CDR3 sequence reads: CASSLDRVYEQYF. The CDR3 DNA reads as TGTGCCAGCAGCCTGGACAGGGTCTACGAGCAGTACTTC.

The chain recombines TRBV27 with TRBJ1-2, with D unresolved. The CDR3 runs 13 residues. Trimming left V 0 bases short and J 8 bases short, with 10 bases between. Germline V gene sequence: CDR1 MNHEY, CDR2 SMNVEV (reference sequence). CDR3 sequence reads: CASSLSGSYGYTF. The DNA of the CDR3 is TGTGCCAGCAGTTTATCCGGGAGTTACGGCTACACCTTC.

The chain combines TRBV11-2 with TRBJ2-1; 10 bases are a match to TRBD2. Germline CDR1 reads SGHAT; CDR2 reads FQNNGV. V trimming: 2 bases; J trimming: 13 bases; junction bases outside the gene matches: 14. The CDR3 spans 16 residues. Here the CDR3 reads CASSLQLQASGGIQFF. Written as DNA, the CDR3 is TGTGCCAGCAGCTTACAGCTCCAAGCTAGCGGGGGAATTCAGTTCTTC.

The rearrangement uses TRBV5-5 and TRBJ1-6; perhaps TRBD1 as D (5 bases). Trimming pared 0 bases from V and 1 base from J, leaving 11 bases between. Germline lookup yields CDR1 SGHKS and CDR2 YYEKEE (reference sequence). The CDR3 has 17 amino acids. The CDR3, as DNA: TGTGCCAGCAGCTTGGCCATAAGGGGATCCTATAATTCACCCCTCCACTTT. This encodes CASSLAIRGSYNSPLHF.

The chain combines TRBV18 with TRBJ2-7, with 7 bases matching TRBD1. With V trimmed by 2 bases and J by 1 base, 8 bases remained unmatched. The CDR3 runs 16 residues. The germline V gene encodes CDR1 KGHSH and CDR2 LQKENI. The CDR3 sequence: CASSPVGDRVSYEQYF. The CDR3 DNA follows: TGTGCCAGCTCACCAGTGGGAGACAGGGTTTCCTACGAGCAGTACTTC. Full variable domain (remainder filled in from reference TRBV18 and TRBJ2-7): NAGVMQNPRHLVRRRGQEARLRCSPMKGHSHVYWYRQLPEEGLKFMVYLQKENIIDESGMPKERFSAEFPKEGPSILRIQQVVRGDSAAYFCASSPVGDRVSYEQYFGPGTRLTVT.

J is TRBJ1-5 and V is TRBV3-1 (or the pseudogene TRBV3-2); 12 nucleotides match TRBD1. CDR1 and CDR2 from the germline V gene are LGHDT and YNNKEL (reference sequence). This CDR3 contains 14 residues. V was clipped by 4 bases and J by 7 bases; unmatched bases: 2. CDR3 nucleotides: TGTGCCAGCAGCCGGGGACAGGGGGCACAGCCCCAGCATTTT. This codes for CASSRGQGAQPQHF.

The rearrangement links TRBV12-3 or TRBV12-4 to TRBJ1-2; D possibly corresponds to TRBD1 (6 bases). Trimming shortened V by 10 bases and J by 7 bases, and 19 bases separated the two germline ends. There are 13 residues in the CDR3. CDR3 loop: CATETGGRGGYTF. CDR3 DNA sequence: TGTGCCACCGAGACAGGTGGAAGGGGTGGCTACACCTTC.

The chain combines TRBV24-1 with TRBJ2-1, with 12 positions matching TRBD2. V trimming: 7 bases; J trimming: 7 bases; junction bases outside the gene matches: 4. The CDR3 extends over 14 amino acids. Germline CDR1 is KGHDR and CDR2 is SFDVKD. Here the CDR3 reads CATSSSGGGNEQFF. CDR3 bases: TGTGCCACCAGCTCTAGCGGGGGGGGGAATGAGCAGTTCTTC.

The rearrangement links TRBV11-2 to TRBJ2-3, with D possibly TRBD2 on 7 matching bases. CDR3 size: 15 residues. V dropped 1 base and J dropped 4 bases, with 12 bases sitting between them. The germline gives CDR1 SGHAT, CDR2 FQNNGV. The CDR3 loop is CASSLVWGGSDTQYF. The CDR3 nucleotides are TGTGCCAGCAGCTTAGTGTGGGGGGGCTCAGATACGCAGTATTTT.

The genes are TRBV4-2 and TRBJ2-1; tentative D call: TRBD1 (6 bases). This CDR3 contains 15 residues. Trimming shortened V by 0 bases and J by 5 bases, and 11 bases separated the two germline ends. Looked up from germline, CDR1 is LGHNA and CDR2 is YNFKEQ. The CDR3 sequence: CASSQEGARNNEQFF. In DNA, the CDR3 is TGTGCCAGCAGCCAAGAGGGGGCGAGAAACAATGAGCAGTTCTTC.

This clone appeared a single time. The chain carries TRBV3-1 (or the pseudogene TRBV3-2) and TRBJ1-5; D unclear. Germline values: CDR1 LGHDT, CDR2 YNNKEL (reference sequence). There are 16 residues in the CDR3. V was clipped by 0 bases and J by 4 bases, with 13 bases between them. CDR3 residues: CASSQDSGFGNQPQHF. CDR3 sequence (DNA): TGTGCCAGCAGCCAAGATTCGGGGTTTGGGAATCAGCCCCAGCATTTT.

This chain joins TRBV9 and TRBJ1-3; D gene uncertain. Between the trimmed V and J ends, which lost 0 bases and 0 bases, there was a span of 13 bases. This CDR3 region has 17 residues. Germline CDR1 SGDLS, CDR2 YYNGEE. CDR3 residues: CASSVVPEVYSGNTIYF. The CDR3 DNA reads TGTGCCAGCAGCGTAGTCCCGGAGGTATACTCTGGAAACACCATATATTTT.

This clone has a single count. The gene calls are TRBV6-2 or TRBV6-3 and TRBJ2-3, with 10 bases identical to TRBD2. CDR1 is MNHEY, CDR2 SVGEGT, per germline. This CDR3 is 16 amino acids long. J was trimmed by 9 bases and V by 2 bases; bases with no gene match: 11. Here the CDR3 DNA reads TGTGCCAGCAGTTACCTCGGGGCTAGCGGGGGCCTCACGCAGTATTTT. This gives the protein CASSYLGASGGLTQYF.

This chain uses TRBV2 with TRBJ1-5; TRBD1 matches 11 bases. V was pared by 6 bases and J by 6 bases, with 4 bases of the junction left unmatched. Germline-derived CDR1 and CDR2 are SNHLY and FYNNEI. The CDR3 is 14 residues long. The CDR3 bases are TGTGCCAGCAGCGGGACAGGGGGGGGTCAGCCCCAGCATTTT. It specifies CASSGTGGGQPQHF. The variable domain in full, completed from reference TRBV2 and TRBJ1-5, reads EPEVTQTPSHQVTQMGQEVILRCVPISNHLYFYWYRQILGQKVEFLVSFYNNEISEKSEIFDDQFSVERPDGSNFTLKIRSTKLEDSAMYFCASSGTGGGQPQHFGDGTRLSIL.

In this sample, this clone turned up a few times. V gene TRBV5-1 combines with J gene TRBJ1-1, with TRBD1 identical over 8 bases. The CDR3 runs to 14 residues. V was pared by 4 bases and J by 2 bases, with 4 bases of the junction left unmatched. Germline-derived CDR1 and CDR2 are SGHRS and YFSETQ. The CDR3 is CASSITGGNTEAFF. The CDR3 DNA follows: TGCGCCAGCAGCATTACAGGGGGTAACACTGAAGCTTTCTTT.

In DNA, the CDR3 is TGTGCCAGCAGTCAGACAGGGTCTGGGGCCAACGTCCTGACTTTC. Encoded protein: CASSQTGSGANVLTF. The chain carries TRBV6-6 and TRBJ2-6, with 7 bases that match TRBD1. The CDR3 consists of 15 residues. Trimming took 5 bases from V and 1 from J; bases not matched to a gene: 2. The germline V gene encodes CDR1 MNHNY and CDR2 SVGAGI (reference sequence).

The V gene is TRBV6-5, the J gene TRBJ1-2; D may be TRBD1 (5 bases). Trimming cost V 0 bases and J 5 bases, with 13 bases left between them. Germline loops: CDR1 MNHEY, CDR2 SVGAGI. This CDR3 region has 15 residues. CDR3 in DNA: TGTGCCAGCAGTTACTCTGAGTTCAGGGAATATGGCTACACCTTC. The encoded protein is CASSYSEFREYGYTF.

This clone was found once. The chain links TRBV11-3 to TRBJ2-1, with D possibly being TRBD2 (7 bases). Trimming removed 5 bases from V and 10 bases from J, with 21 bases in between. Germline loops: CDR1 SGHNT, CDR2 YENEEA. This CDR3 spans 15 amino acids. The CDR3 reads CASSLRGGESREQFF. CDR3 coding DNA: TGTGCCAGCAGCCTTAGGGGGGGAGAATCTCGGGAGCAGTTCTTC.

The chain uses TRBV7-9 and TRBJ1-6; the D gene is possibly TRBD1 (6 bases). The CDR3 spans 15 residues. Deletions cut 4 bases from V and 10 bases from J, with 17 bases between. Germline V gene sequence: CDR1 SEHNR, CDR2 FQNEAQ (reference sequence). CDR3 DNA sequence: TGTGCCAGCAGCTACAACCCAGGGGTTAACTCACCCCTCCACTTT. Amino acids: CASSYNPGVNSPLHF. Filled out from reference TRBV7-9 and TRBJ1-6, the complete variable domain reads DTGVSQNPRHKITKRGQNVTFRCDPISEHNRLYWYRQTLGQGPEFLTYFQNEAQLEKSRLLSDRFSAERPKGSFSTLEIQRTEQGDSAMYLCASSYNPGVNSPLHFGNGTRLTVT.